The 28 T cell receptor beta chains below were found in one sample sequenced in a study of identical twins. MiXCR, run by TCRdb on the 5' RACE reads, gives a single entry per CDR3 protein. Of around 510,000 distinct CDR3 sequences in the sample, more than 13% are singletons; the top ten hold more than 0.8%. These data also featured in a second study, about yellow fever vaccine responses in identical twins.

Specimen: CD4+ T cells sorted from blood. Every receptor here comes from a woman between 18 and 29 years old in good health.

The chain is built from TRBV29-1 and TRBJ2-1; unclear D gene. The CDR3 spans 11 residues. V lost 5 bases, J lost 0 bases, and 2 bases lay in between. Germline loops: CDR1 SQVTM, CDR2 ANQGSEA. CDR3 coding DNA: TGCAGCGTTCCCTCCTACAATGAGCAGTTCTTC. Protein product: CSVPSYNEQFF.

This clonotype was counted a few times. The chain has TRBV20-1 and TRBJ2-3; possibly TRBD2 for D (5 bases). Germline V gives CDR1 DFQATT, CDR2 SNEGSKA (reference sequence). V lost 4 bases and J 1 base, leaving 9 bases between the germline ends. This CDR3 has 13 residues. DNA for the CDR3: TGCAGTGCTAACGACTACCGCACAGATACGCAGTATTTT. Translation: CSANDYRTDTQYF.

There are a few counts of this clonotype. The V and J genes are TRBV20-1 and TRBJ2-3, with D possibly matching TRBD1 (6 bases). This CDR3 comprises 14 residues. V was shortened by 6 bases and J by 0 bases, with 13 bases between the two germline ends. Per germline, CDR1 DFQATT and CDR2 SNEGSKA (reference sequence). CDR3 sequence reads: CSARGPRSTDTQYF. The CDR3 nucleotides are TGCAGTGCCAGGGGTCCTCGGAGCACAGATACGCAGTATTTT.

The rearrangement links TRBV4-1 to TRBJ2-2; D is undetermined. Germline CDR1 reads MGHRA; CDR2 reads YSYEKL. There are 14 residues in the CDR3. The V end was cut by 2 bases, the J end by 5 bases, with 9 bases between. The DNA of the CDR3 is TGCGCCAGCAGCCAATGGACCGGGACCGGGGAGCTGTTTTTT. Translation: CASSQWTGTGELFF.

The chain combines TRBV11-1 with TRBJ2-2; the match to TRBD2 covers 15 bases. The germline V gene encodes CDR1 SGHAT and CDR2 FQDESV (reference sequence). CDR3 length: 20 residues. V lost 4 bases and J lost 1; bases outside the gene matches: 10. The CDR3 loop is CASSSTPGLAGGMNTGELFF. In DNA, the CDR3 is TGTGCCAGCAGCTCCACTCCGGGACTAGCGGGAGGCATGAACACCGGGGAGCTGTTTTTT. Using reference TRBV11-1 and TRBJ2-2 for the parts outside the CDR3, the full variable domain is EAEVAQSPRYKITEKSQAVAFWCDPISGHATLYWYRQILGQGPELLVQFQDESVVDDSQLPKDRFSAERLKGVDSTLKIQPAELGDSAMYLCASSSTPGLAGGMNTGELFFGEGSRLTVL.

This clonotype turned up a few times. V and J are TRBV6-6 and TRBJ2-1, with no clear D. Trimming shortened V by 6 bases and J by 7 bases, and 10 bases separated the two germline ends. From germline, CDR1 is MNHNY and CDR2 SVGAGI (reference sequence). The CDR3 runs 12 residues. The DNA of the CDR3 is TGTGCCAGCAGCCAGATCAAGAATGAGCAGTTCTTC. Protein product: CASSQIKNEQFF.

This clonotype has only a few counts. The chain couples TRBV14 to TRBJ1-6, with 8 bases that match TRBD1. The CDR3 covers 15 residues. Unmatched junction bases numbered 5, after V lost 1 base and J lost 9 bases. Germline values: CDR1 SGHDN, CDR2 FVKESK. CDR3 amino acids: CASSQGRGQSSPLHF. The CDR3, as DNA: TGTGCCAGCAGCCAAGGCAGGGGGCAGAGTTCACCCCTCCACTTT.

The chain joins TRBV3-1 to TRBJ2-3, with a possible D match to TRBD2 (6 bases). With 4 bases removed from V and 10 bases from J, the gap between germline ends came to 21 bases. Germline V gene sequence: CDR1 LGHDT, CDR2 YNNKEL (reference sequence). This CDR3 spans 15 amino acids. CDR3 sequence reads: CASSPQGSGAVSQYF. The CDR3 DNA follows: TGTGCCAGCAGCCCCCAGGGTAGCGGTGCGGTATCGCAGTATTTT.

The chain combines TRBV7-9 with TRBJ2-2; TRBD1 matches 8 bases. The ends lost 5 bases at V and 5 bases at J; junction bases unmatched: 4. The CDR3 covers 14 residues. Germline CDR1 reads SEHNR; CDR2 reads FQNEAQ (reference sequence). CDR3 loop: CASSPDRVTGELFF. In DNA form, the CDR3 reads TGTGCCAGCAGCCCGGACAGGGTAACCGGGGAGCTGTTTTTT.

The chain couples TRBV28 to TRBJ2-1; 8 bases match TRBD1. The CDR3 loop spans 16 amino acids. V lost 5 bases to trimming and J lost 7 bases; unmatched junction nucleotides: 13. CDR1 and CDR2 from the germline V gene are MDHEN and SYDVKM. The CDR3 reads CASSLGGTGGGNEQFF. CDR3 nucleotides: TGTGCCAGCAGTCTAGGGGGGACAGGAGGAGGGAATGAGCAGTTCTTC.

The V gene is TRBV6-1, the J gene TRBJ2-7; D is unresolved. The CDR3 has 15 amino acids. CDR1 and CDR2 (germline): MNHNS, SASEGT. Trimming cost V 1 base and J 0 bases, with 10 bases left between them. In DNA form, the CDR3 reads TGTGCCAGCAGTGAAGGTGTCCTGAGCTCCTACGAGCAGTACTTC. Amino acid sequence: CASSEGVLSSYEQYF.

The V call is TRBV7-2, the J call TRBJ2-7, with TRBD1 identical over 7 bases. J was trimmed by 11 bases and V by 4 bases; bases with no gene match: 8. CDR3 size: 12 residues. In germline, CDR1 is SGHTA, CDR2 FQGNSA. The CDR3: CASSSTGQREYF. The CDR3 coding sequence is TGTGCCAGCAGCTCGACGGGACAGAGGGAGTACTTC.

This clonotype was detected a few times. This sequence joins TRBV5-1 and TRBJ2-3, with 7 bases that match TRBD1. Germline trimming cut 2 bases from V and 3 bases from J; bases unmatched to any gene: 3. The CDR3 spans 14 residues. From germline, CDR1 is SGHRS and CDR2 YFSETQ. CDR3 nucleotide sequence: TGCGCCAGCAGCTTACAGGGGACGACAGATACGCAGTATTTT. Translated, it gives CASSLQGTTDTQYF. Drawing the rest from reference TRBV5-1 and TRBJ2-3, the complete variable domain is KAGVTQTPRYLIKTRGQQVTLSCSPISGHRSVSWYQQTPGQGLQFLFEYFSETQRNKGNFPGRFSGRQFSNSRSEMNVSTLELGDSALYLCASSLQGTTDTQYFGPGTRLTVL.

This clonotype was seen more than once but under ten times. V usage is TRBV5-1 and J usage is TRBJ1-2; weak D call: TRBD1 (6 bases). CDR1 is SGHRS, CDR2 YFSETQ, per germline. V dropped 4 bases and J dropped 4 bases, with 17 bases sitting between them. This CDR3 is 15 amino acids long. The CDR3 nucleotides read TGCGCCAGCAGCCAAGGACAGCCGTTGACCTATGGCTACACCTTC. Translation: CASSQGQPLTYGYTF.

The V call is TRBV6-2 or TRBV6-3, the J call TRBJ2-1, with unresolved D. V lost 4 bases to trimming and J lost 3 bases, with 7 bases between them. The CDR3 has 13 residues. Germline CDR1 reads MNHEY; CDR2 reads SVGEGT. DNA of the CDR3: TGTGCCAGCAGTTCGTTGGACTACAATGAGCAGTTCTTC. Translation gives CASSSLDYNEQFF.

The sample holds many counts of this clonotype. The chain carries TRBV10-3 and TRBJ2-3; D is perhaps TRBD2 (5 bases). This CDR3 comprises 16 residues. The ends were cut back, 3 bases at V and 2 bases at J, with 15 bases in the middle. CDR1 is ENHRY, CDR2 SYGVKD, per germline. DNA for the CDR3: TGTGCCATCAGTGAAGGAGGAATAGCGAACACAGATACGCAGTATTTT. Amino acid sequence: CAISEGGIANTDTQYF.

This clonotype was detected ten times or more. The gene calls are TRBV10-3 and TRBJ1-5; D is unclear. V lost 4 bases, J lost 0 bases, and 7 bases lay in between. The CDR3 runs 14 residues. CDR1 is ENHRY and CDR2 is SYGVKD in the germline V gene. CDR3 coding DNA: TGTGCCATCAGTGCACGGGATAGCAATCAGCCCCAGCATTTT. Translation gives CAISARDSNQPQHF.

Many counts were recorded for this clonotype. The CDR3 sequence: CASREGTSGNYEQYF. CDR3 DNA: TGTGCCAGCAGAGAAGGTACTAGCGGAAACTACGAGCAGTACTTC. The chain has TRBV7-8 and TRBJ2-7, with 8 bases that match TRBD2. V lost 6 bases to trimming and J lost 3 bases; unmatched junction nucleotides: 10. Germline V gives CDR1 SGHVS, CDR2 FQNEAQ. The CDR3 runs to 15 residues.

V and J are TRBV19 and TRBJ2-7; D may correspond to TRBD1 or TRBD2 (5 bases each). The V and J ends lost 3 bases and 6 bases respectively, with 15 bases between them. Germline loops: CDR1 LNHDA, CDR2 SQIVND (reference sequence). This CDR3 region has 14 residues. The CDR3 nucleotides read TGTGCCAGTAGTATGTCGGTCAGGGAGTCCGAGCAGTACTTC. Its translation: CASSMSVRESEQYF. The full variable domain, in which reference TRBV19 and TRBJ2-7 provide the parts outside the CDR3, is DGGITQSPKYLFRKEGQNVTLSCEQNLNHDAMYWYRQDPGQGLRLIYYSQIVNDFQKGDIAEGYSVSREKKESFPLTVTSAQKNPTAFYLCASSMSVRESEQYFGPGTRLTVT.

The rearrangement uses TRBV4-3 and TRBJ2-7, with D unresolved. CDR3 length equals 15 residues. Germline-derived CDR1 and CDR2 are LGHNA and YSLEER. Trimming took 0 bases from V and 5 from J, leaving 14 bases between them. The chain's CDR3 is CASSQEWQSDNEQYF. The CDR3 nucleotides read TGCGCCAGCAGCCAAGAATGGCAGTCTGATAACGAGCAGTACTTC.

The CDR3 coding sequence is TGTGCCAGCAGCCCCGGGGGAGGGATCAATGAGCAGTTCTTC. Translation: CASSPGGGINEQFF. The chain uses TRBV7-2 and TRBJ2-1; 7 bases agree with TRBD2. The V and J ends lost 5 bases and 6 bases, in that order; junction bases with no gene match: 7. Germline V gene lookup returns CDR1 SGHTA and CDR2 FQGNSA. The CDR3 covers 14 residues.

This clonotype turned up a few times. V gene TRBV11-2 combines with J gene TRBJ2-3; 8 bases align to TRBD1. V lost 5 bases to trimming and J lost 1 base; unmatched junction nucleotides: 8. The CDR3 totals 16 residues. The germline V gene has CDR1 SGHAT and CDR2 FQNNGV. The DNA of the CDR3 is TGTGCCAGCAGCCCTGGACAGGGAGTGGGCACAGATACGCAGTATTTT. Translated, it gives CASSPGQGVGTDTQYF.

This chain uses TRBV7-3 with TRBJ2-7, with 8 bases fitting TRBD1. V dropped 5 bases and J dropped 6; count of bases not matched to a gene: 15. Germline assignment: CDR1 SGHTA and CDR2 FQGTGA. The CDR3 has 16 amino acids. In DNA, the CDR3 is TGTGCCAGCAGCCAATACAACAGGGGGAATTTAAGCGAGCAGTACTTC. Protein: CASSQYNRGNLSEQYF.

This rearrangement joins TRBV2 to TRBJ2-2; D perhaps matches TRBD2 (6 bases). V lost 7 bases and J lost 3, with 15 bases in between. The CDR3 totals 15 residues. Per germline, CDR1 SNHLY and CDR2 FYNNEI. CDR3 sequence reads: CASIPREFDTGELFF. CDR3 in DNA: TGTGCCAGCATCCCCCGGGAGTTTGACACCGGGGAGCTGTTTTTT. The variable domain in full, completed from reference TRBV2 and TRBJ2-2, reads EPEVTQTPSHQVTQMGQEVILRCVPISNHLYFYWYRQILGQKVEFLVSFYNNEISEKSEIFDDQFSVERPDGSNFTLKIRSTKLEDSAMYFCASIPREFDTGELFFGEGSRLTVL.

In its sample, this clonotype was seen a few times. V gene TRBV12-5 combines with J gene TRBJ2-3; D uncertain. Germline CDR1 LGHNT, CDR2 FRNRAP. Trimming took off 1 base at V and 4 bases at J, with 12 bases between the two ends. The CDR3 runs 15 residues. CDR3 coding DNA: TGTGCTAGTGGTTTGGGACAAACGCTCCCAGATACGCAGTATTTT. Translation: CASGLGQTLPDTQYF. The full variable domain, its missing parts supplied by reference TRBV12-5 and TRBJ2-3, is DARVTQTPRHKVTEMGQEVTMRCQPILGHNTVFWYRQTMMQGLELLAYFRNRAPLDDSGMPKDRFSAEMPDATLATLKIQPSEPRDSAVYFCASGLGQTLPDTQYFGPGTRLTVL.

This rearrangement joins TRBV2 to TRBJ1-2, with D maybe TRBD1 (6 bases). Deletions cut 5 bases from V and 7 bases from J, with 11 bases between. The CDR3 spans 12 residues. The V gene's germline CDR1 is SNHLY and CDR2 FYNNEI. DNA for the CDR3: TGTGCCAGCAGTCCTCAGGGGCCTGGCTACACCTTC. This translates into CASSPQGPGYTF.

The chain joins TRBV2 to TRBJ2-5; D is unresolved. Looked up from germline, CDR1 is SNHLY and CDR2 is FYNNEI. The V end was cut by 8 bases, the J end by 7 bases, with 17 bases between. This CDR3 comprises 13 residues. CDR3 sequence reads: CASSASPFGTQYF. CDR3 nucleotides: TGTGCCAGCTCGGCCAGTCCGTTTGGGACCCAGTACTTC.

This clonotype was seen only a few times. This chain connects TRBV7-2 to TRBJ2-1; maybe TRBD2 (7 bases). Trimming pared 5 bases from V and 5 bases from J, leaving 13 bases between. Germline-derived CDR1 and CDR2 are SGHTA and FQGNSA. This CDR3 region has 14 residues. Written as DNA, the CDR3 is TGTGCCAGCAGCCAAGGGGGGGCCCACAATGAGCAGTTCTTC. Residues: CASSQGGAHNEQFF.